This T cell receptor (beta chain) derives from a study of cytomegalovirus exposure and HLA in healthy donors. At the level of the study: Within an early data release were approximately 85 million unique TCRs drawn from HLA-typed donors.

In regard to this clone: The antigen is undetermined.

The PCR had 60 Vbeta and 13 Jbeta primers. In the source study's methods: In a later analysis, of approximately 81 million unique beta chains, roughly 10 million appeared in at least two donors. Method: immunoSEQ multiplex PCR; TCRdb's copy keeps in-frame clones and lacks some. V and J calls and clone size are as listed in that table; D and trimming were resolved from the DNA. The table lists around 160,000 clones, more than 70% of them singletons. Notes on the study in general: When analyzed later, a missense DCLRE1C variant was found to be linked to TCR beta V- and J-gene trimming. The later analysis indicated that the majority of CMV-associated TCR beta chains appeared HLA-restricted.

Losses at the gene ends were 2 bases for V and 2 bases for J; bases not matched to a gene: 8. The V gene's germline CDR1 is MRHNA and CDR2 SNTAGT. The CDR3 is made up of 17 amino acids. The source material was PBMCs. The chain carries TRBV6-4 and TRBJ2-2; 7 bases fit TRBD2. The receptor was derived from a woman aged 40 to 49 in good health and CMV-seropositive. CDR3: CASSDKWLAANTGELFF. CDR3 in DNA: TGTGCCAGCAGTGACAAATGGCTAGCGGCAAACACCGGGGAGCTGTTTTTT.